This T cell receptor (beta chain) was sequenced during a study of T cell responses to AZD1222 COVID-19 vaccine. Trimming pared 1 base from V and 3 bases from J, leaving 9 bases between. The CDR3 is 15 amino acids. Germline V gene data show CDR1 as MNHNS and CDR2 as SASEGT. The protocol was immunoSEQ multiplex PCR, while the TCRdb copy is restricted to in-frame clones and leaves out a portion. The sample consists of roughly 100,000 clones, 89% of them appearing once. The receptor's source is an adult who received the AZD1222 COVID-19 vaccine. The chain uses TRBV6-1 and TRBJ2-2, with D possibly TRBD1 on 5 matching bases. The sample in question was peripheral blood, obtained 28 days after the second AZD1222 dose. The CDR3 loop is CASSEGKGYTGELFF. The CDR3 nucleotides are TGTGCCAGCAGTGAAGGGAAGGGGTACACCGGGGAGCTGTTTTTT.